The clone carrying this TCR beta chain has a handful of counts. This entry belongs to a study of blood T cells in healthy people across ages. The authors ran a second PCR of about 6 to 12 cycles using a sample-barcoded 5' primer and a J-beta primer mix. A template-switch adaptor that had 12 random nucleotides put a tag on each cDNA molecule. TCRdb analysed the 5' RACE reads with MiXCR anew, one entry per CDR3 protein. This table holds 1.5 million to 1.8 million distinct CDR3 sequences, roughly 43% found once. Each donor's blood draw was approximately 10 milliliters of peripheral blood. The total RNA that was extracted per sample amounted to at least 5 micrograms. Germline CDR1 and CDR2: MNHEY and SVGEGT. The CDR3 runs to 15 residues. The germline V and J ends were trimmed by 2 bases and 1 base, with 9 bases remaining between them.

Sample: blood. The chain has TRBV6-2 or TRBV6-3 and TRBJ1-5, with D maybe TRBD1 (5 bases). The receptor was derived from a woman aged 18-29 years in good health. The CDR3 region is CASSYAGGSNQPQHF. DNA for the CDR3: TGTGCCAGCAGTTACGCGGGGGGGAGCAATCAGCCCCAGCATTTT.